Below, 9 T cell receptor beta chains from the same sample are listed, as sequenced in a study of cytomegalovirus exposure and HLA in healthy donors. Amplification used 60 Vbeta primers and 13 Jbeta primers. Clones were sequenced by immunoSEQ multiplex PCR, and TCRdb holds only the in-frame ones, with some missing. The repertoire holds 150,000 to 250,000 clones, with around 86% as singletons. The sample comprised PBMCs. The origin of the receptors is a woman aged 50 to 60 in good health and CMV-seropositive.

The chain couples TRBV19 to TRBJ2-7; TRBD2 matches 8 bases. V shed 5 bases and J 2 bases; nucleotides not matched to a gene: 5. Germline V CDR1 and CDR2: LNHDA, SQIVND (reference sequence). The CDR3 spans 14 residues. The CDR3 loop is CASSETSGPYEQYF. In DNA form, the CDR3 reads TGTGCCAGTAGTGAAACTAGCGGACCCTACGAGCAGTACTTC. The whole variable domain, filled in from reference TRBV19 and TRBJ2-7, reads DGGITQSPKYLFRKEGQNVTLSCEQNLNHDAMYWYRQDPGQGLRLIYYSQIVNDFQKGDIAEGYSVSREKKESFPLTVTSAQKNPTAFYLCASSETSGPYEQYFGPGTRLTVT.

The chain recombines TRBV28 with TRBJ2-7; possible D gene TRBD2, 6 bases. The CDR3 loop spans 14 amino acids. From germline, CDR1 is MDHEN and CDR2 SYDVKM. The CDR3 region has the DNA TGTGCGACCAGGTTCGCTCGGGGGTCCTACGAGCAGTACTTC. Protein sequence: CATRFARGSYEQYF.

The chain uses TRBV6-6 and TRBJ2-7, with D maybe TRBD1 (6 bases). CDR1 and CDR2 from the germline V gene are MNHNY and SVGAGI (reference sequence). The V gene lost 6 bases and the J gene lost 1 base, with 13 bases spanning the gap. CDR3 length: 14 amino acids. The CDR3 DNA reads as TGTGCCAGCAGGGCCGGGACACCTTCCTACGAGCAGTACTTC. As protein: CASRAGTPSYEQYF.

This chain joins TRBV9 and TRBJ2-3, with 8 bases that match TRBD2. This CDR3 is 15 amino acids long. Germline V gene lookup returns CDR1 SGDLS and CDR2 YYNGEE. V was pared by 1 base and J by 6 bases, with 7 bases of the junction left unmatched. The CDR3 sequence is CASSVQTGGPDTQYF. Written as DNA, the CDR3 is TGTGCCAGCAGCGTACAAACGGGGGGGCCGGATACGCAGTATTTT.

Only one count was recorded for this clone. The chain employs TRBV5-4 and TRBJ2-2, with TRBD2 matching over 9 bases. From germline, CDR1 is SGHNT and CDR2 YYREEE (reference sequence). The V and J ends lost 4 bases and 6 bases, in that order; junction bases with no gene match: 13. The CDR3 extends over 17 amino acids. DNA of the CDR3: TGTGCCAGCAGCCCGGGGGCTAGCGGGATGGAGGCCGGGGAGCTGTTTTTT. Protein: CASSPGASGMEAGELFF.

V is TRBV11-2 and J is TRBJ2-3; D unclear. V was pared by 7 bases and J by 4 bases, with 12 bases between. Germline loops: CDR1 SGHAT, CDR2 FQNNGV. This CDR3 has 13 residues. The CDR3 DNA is TGTGCCAGCACCCTATTACCCCCAGATACGCAGTATTTT. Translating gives CASTLLPPDTQYF.

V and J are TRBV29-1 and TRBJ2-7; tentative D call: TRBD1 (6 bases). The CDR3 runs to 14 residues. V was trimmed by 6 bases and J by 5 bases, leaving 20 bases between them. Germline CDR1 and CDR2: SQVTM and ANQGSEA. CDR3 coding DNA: TGCAGCGTCCCTCAAGAAACAGGGAGCCACGAGCAGTACTTC. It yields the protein CSVPQETGSHEQYF.

The CDR3 bases are TGTGCCAGCAGTTTGACAGGGTTACAGCCCCAGCATTTT. It is translated as CASSLTGLQPQHF. The chain combines TRBV27 with TRBJ1-5; 7 nucleotides match TRBD1. The CDR3 has 13 amino acids. V shed 3 bases, J shed 7 bases, and the junction held 3 bases outside the gene matches. Germline-derived CDR1 and CDR2 are MNHEY and SMNVEV (reference sequence).

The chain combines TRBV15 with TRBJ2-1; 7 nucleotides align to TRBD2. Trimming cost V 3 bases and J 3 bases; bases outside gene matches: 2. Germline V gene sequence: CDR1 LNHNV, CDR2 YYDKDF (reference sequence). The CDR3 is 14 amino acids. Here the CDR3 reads CATSSASGYNEQFF. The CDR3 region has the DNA TGTGCCACCAGCAGCGCTAGCGGCTACAATGAGCAGTTCTTC.